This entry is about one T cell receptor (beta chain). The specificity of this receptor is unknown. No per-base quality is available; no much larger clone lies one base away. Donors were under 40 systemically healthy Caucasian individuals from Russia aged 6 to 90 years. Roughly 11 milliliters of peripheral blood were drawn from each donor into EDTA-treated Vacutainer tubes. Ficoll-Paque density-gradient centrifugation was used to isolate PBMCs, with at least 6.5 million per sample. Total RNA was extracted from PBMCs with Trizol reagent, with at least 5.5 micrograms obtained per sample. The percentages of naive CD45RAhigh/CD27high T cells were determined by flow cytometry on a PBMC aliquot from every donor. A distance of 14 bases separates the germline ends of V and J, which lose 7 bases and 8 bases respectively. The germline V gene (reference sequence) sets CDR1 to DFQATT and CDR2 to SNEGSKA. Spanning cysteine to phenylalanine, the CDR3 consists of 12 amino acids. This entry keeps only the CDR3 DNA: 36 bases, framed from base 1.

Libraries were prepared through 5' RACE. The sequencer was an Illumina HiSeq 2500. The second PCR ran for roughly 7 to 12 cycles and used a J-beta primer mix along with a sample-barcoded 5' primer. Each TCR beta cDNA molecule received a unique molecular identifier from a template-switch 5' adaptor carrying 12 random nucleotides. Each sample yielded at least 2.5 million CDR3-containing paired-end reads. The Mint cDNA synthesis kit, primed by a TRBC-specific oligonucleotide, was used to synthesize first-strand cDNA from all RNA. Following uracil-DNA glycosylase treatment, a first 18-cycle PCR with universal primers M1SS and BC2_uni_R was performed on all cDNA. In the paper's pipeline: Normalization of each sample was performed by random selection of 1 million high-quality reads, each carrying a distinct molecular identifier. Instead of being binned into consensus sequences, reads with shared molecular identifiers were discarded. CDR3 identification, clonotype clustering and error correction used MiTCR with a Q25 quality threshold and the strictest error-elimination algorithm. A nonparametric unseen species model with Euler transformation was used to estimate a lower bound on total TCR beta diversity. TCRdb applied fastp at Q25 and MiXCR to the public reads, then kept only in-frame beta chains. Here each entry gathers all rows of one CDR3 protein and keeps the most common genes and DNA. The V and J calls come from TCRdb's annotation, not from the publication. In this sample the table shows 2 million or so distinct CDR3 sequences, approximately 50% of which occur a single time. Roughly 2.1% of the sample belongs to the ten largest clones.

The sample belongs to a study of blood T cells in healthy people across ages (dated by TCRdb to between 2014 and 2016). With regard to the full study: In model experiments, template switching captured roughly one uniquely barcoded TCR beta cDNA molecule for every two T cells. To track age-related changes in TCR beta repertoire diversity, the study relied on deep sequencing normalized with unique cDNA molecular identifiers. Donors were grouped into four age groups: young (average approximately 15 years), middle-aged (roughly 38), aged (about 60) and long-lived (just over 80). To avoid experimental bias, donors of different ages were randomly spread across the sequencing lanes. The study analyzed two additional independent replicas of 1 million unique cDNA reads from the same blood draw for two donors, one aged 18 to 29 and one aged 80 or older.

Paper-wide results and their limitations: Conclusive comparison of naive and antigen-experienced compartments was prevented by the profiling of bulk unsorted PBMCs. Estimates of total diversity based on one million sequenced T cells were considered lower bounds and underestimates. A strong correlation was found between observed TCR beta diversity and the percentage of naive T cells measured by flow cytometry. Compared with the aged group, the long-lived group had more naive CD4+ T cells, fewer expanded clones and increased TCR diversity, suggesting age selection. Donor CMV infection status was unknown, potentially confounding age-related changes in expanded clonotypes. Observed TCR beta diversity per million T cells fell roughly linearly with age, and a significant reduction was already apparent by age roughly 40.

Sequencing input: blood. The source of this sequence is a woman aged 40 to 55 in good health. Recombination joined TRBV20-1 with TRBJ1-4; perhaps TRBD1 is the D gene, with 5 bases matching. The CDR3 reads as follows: CSVSPGPEKLFF. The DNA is TGCAGTGTTTCTCCGGGACCCGAAAAACTGTTTTTT.